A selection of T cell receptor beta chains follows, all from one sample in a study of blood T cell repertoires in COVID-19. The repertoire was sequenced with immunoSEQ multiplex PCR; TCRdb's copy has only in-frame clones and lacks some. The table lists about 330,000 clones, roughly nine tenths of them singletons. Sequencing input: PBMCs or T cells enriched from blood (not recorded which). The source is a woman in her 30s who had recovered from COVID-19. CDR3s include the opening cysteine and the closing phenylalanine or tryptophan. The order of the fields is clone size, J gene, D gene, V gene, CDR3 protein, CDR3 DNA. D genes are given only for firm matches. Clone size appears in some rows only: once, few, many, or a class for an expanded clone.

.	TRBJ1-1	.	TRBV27	CASSARVAATEAFF	TGTGCCAGCAGTGCCAGGGTTGCGGCCACTGAAGCTTTCTTT
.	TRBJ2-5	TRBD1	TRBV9	CASSASTGGRETQYF	TGTGCCAGCAGCGCCTCTACAGGGGGGCGAGAGACCCAGTACTTC
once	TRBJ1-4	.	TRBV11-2	CASSLAQGFNEKLFF	TGTGCCAGCAGCTTAGCACAGGGATTTAATGAAAAACTGTTTTTT
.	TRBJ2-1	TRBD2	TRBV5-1	CASGREYNEQFF	TGCGCCAGCGGGAGGGAATACAATGAGCAGTTCTTC
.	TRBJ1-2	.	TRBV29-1	CSVVPGPTSGYTF	TGCAGCGTCGTGCCAGGGCCGACGTCTGGCTACACCTTC
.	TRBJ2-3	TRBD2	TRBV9	CASSASSGGLDTQYF	TGTGCCAGCAGCGCCTCTAGCGGGGGGCTCGATACGCAGTATTTT
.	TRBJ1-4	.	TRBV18	CASSYGYNEKLFF	TGTGCCAGCTCTTACGGTTATAATGAAAAACTGTTTTTT
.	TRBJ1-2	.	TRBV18	CASSPSRQSENGYTF	TGTGCCAGCTCACCCTCAAGACAATCCGAAAATGGCTACACCTTC
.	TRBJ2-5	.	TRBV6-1	CASSESRSGLETQYF	TGTGCCAGCAGTGAATCTAGGTCAGGGCTAGAGACCCAGTACTTC
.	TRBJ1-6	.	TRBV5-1	CASSLSDNSPLHF	TGCGCCAGCAGCTTGTCGGATAATTCACCCCTCCACTTT
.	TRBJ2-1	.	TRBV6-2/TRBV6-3	CASSYSGGGIRGEQFF	TGTGCCAGCAGTTACTCGGGGGGTGGGATACGGGGTGAGCAGTTCTTC
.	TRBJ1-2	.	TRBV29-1	CSVAPAQGNHYGYTF	TGCAGCGTAGCCCCGGCACAGGGAAATCACTATGGCTACACCTTC
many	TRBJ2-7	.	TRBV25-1	CASSDNVGQYEQYF	TGTGCCAGCAGTGACAATGTCGGACAGTACGAGCAGTACTTC
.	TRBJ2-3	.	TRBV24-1	CATMPSSRKSNTDTQYF	TGTGCCACCATGCCCTCTTCGAGGAAGAGTAACACAGATACGCAGTATTTT
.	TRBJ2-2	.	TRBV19	CASSISLVGARIGELFF	TGTGCCAGTAGTATTTCACTCGTAGGGGCGAGGATCGGGGAGCTGTTTTTT
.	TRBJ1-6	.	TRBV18	CASSPLRKPTNSPLHF	TGTGCCAGCTCACCGTTGAGGAAGCCTACAAATTCACCCCTCCACTTT
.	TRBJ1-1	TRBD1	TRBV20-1	CSAILTGAAFF	TGCAGTGCCATTCTGACAGGGGCAGCTTTCTTT
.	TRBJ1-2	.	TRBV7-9	CASSRHWGDGYTF	TGTGCCAGCAGCCGCCATTGGGGGGATGGCTACACCTTC